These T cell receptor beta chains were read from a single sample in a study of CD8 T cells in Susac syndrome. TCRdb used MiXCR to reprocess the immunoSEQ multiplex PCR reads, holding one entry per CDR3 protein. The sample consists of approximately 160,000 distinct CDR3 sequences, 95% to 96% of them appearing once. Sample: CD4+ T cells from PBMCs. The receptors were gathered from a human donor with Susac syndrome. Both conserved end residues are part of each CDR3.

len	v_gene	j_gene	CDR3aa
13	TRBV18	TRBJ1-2	CASSPLDTYGYTF
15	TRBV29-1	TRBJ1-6	CSVRTGSSYNSPLHF
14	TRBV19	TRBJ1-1	CASRIGEGYTEAFF
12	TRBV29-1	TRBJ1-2	CSVDPSFYGYTF
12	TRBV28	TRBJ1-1	CASTQRDTEAFF
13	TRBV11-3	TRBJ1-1	CASSFGPNTEAFF
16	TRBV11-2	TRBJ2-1	CASSFGLAGGHNEQFF
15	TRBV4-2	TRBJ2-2	CASSGDAGDTGELFF
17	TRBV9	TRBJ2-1	CASSVAGLAGGDNEQFF
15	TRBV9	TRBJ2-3	CASSVAGLWTDTQYF
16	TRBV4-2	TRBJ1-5	CASSQEGRTIDQPQHF
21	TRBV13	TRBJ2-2	CASSYRREGFSGRANTGELFF
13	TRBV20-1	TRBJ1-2	CSAEQGGAYGYTF
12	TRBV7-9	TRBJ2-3	CASSQSSDTQYF
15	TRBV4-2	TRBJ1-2	CASRRTGGADYGYTF
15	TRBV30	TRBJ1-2	CAWSTGGSRIYGYTF
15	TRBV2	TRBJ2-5	CASIPSGGAGETQYF
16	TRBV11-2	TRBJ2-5	CASSLGVAGEQETQYF
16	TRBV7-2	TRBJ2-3	CASSPGTSGPGDTQYF
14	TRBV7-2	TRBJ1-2	CASSPGQSNHGYTF
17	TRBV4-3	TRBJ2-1	CASSPTPGPGSYNEQFF
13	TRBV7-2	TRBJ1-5	CASSSHGDQPQHF
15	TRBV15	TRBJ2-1	CATSTTDRGNNEQFF
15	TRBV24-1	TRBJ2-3	CATSDYGPSTDTQYF
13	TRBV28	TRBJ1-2	CASQSGASYGYTF
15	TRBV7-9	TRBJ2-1	CASSLSPDRYNEQFF
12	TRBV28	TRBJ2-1	CASLDSYNEQFF
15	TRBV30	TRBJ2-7	CAWDRATLGGYEQYF
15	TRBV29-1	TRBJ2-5	CSVVGLAGGGETQYF
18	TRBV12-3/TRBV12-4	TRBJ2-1	CASSLSGLGTSGYNEQFF
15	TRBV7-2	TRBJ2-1	CASSLRELIFGEQFF
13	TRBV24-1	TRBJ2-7	CATSDPGLGSQYF
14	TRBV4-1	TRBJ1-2	CASSQERGSYGYTF
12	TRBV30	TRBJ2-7	CAWDTGSAEQYF
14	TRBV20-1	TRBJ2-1	CSARGQGALNEQFF
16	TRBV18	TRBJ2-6	CASSPTGDSGANVLTF
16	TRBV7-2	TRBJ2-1	CASSLALVAGRDEQFF
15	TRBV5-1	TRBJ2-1	CASSFPGLANNEQFF
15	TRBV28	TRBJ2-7	CASRREPKRSYEQYF